Presented here are 8 T cell receptor beta chains from one specimen sequenced in a study of shared clonotypes between healthy human individuals (dated by TCRdb to 2019 to 2021). Receptor amplification or capture employed the immunoSEQ multiplex PCR assay. TCRdb limited this immuneACCESS table to in-frame rearrangements with V and J called. A share of clones is missing; checked studies link under half to unresolved V genes, and the rest is unexplained. Recorded for this sample are around 530,000 clones; around three quarters of them occurred a single time. More than 10% of the sample comes from the top ten. The sample was PBMCs. The receptors derive from a woman between 35 and 50 years old in good health. Some clones in this sample may be carry-over from other donors' samples.

This rearrangement joins TRBV15 to TRBJ2-3; D unresolved. Germline values: CDR1 LNHNV, CDR2 YYDKDF (reference sequence). CDR3 length: 13 residues. The germline V and J ends were trimmed by 1 base and 8 bases, with 10 bases remaining between them. The CDR3 region has the DNA TGTGCCACCAGCAGAGTGGCCTTCCCTACGCAGTATTTT. Residues: CATSRVAFPTQYF.

This sequence joins TRBV7-8 and TRBJ2-3; D perhaps matches TRBD1 (5 bases). This CDR3 spans 16 amino acids. Looked up from germline, CDR1 is SGHVS and CDR2 is FQNEAQ. Trimming cost V 10 bases and J 0 bases, with 20 bases left between them. CDR3 nucleotide sequence: TGTGCCATCACCCCCCCGGGCAGGGAAAGCACAGATACGCAGTATTTT. Encoded protein: CAITPPGRESTDTQYF. The full variable domain, rest sourced from reference TRBV7-8 and TRBJ2-3, is GAGVSQSPRYKVAKRGQDVALRCDPISGHVSLFWYQQALGQGPEFLTYFQNEAQLDKSGLPSDRFFAERPEGSVSTLKIQRTQQEDSAVYLCAITPPGRESTDTQYFGPGTRLTVL.

This sequence joins TRBV19 and TRBJ1-4, with D possibly TRBD1 on 6 matching bases. The germline CDR1 and CDR2 sequences are LNHDA and SQIVND (reference sequence). V gave up 3 bases and J gave up 2 bases, with 13 bases separating them. The CDR3 has 16 amino acids. CDR3 sequence (DNA): TGTGCCAGTAGTATGGGGGGCTCGGTGACTAATGAAAAACTGTTTTTT. It codes for CASSMGGSVTNEKLFF.

The chain has TRBV30 and TRBJ1-2; D not certain. This CDR3 has 11 residues. The V gene lost 3 bases and the J gene lost 7 bases, with 9 bases spanning the gap. In germline, CDR1 is GTSNPN, CDR2 SVGIG (reference sequence). CDR3 loop: CAWRGSGGYTF. Written as DNA, the CDR3 is TGTGCCTGGAGAGGGTCCGGTGGCTACACCTTC.

The chain is built from TRBV6-5 and TRBJ2-7; D perhaps matches TRBD1 (6 bases). The CDR3 is made up of 15 amino acids. From germline, CDR1 is MNHEY and CDR2 SVGAGI. Trimming stripped 2 bases from V and 0 bases from J, with 11 bases between. In DNA, the CDR3 is TGTGCCAGCAGTTACACCACAGGGAACTCCTACGAGCAGTACTTC. This gives the protein CASSYTTGNSYEQYF.

The V gene is TRBV7-9, the J gene TRBJ2-3, with D unresolved. Germline CDR1 and CDR2: SEHNR and FQNEAQ (reference sequence). The CDR3 length is 12 residues. Trimming took 3 bases from V and 6 from J, leaving 7 bases between them. The CDR3 region has the DNA TGTGCCAGCAGCTTGGTAGGCGATACGCAGTATTTT. Its translation is CASSLVGDTQYF. Together with reference TRBV7-9 and TRBJ2-3, the CDR3 gives the full variable domain: DTGVSQNPRHKITKRGQNVTFRCDPISEHNRLYWYRQTLGQGPEFLTYFQNEAQLEKSRLLSDRFSAERPKGSFSTLEIQRTEQGDSAMYLCASSLVGDTQYFGPGTRLTVL.

This chain joins TRBV30 and TRBJ1-3, with 9 bases that match TRBD1. V shed 3 bases, J shed 0 bases, and the junction held 3 bases outside the gene matches. This CDR3 has 15 amino acids. Germline CDR1 and CDR2: GTSNPN and SVGIG (reference sequence). Written as DNA, the CDR3 is TGTGCCTGGAGCGGGGGACAGGGCTCTGGAAACACCATATATTTT. Translation: CAWSGGQGSGNTIYF.

This clone was detected a few times. This chain links TRBV30 with TRBJ1-2; the D gene is possibly TRBD1 (6 bases). CDR3 length: 13 amino acids. The germline V gene encodes CDR1 GTSNPN and CDR2 SVGIG (reference sequence). V shed 4 bases and J shed 8 bases, with 17 bases lying between them. The CDR3, as DNA: TGTGCCTGGAAGAGTTCAGGGGTGCGCGGCTACACCTTC. This gives the protein CAWKSSGVRGYTF.